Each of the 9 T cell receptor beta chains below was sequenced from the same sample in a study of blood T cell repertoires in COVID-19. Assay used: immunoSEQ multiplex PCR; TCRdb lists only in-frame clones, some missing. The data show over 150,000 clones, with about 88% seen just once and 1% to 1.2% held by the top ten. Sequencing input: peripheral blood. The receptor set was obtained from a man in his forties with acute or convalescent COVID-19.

CDR3 protein: CASSHDRGDGELFF. The CDR3 coding sequence is TGTGCCAGCAGCCACGACAGGGGGGACGGGGAGCTGTTTTTT. The chain couples TRBV2 to TRBJ2-2; 9 bases fit TRBD1. Germline V gene lookup returns CDR1 SNHLY and CDR2 FYNNEI. V dropped 6 bases and J dropped 7; count of bases not matched to a gene: 6. This CDR3 spans 14 amino acids.

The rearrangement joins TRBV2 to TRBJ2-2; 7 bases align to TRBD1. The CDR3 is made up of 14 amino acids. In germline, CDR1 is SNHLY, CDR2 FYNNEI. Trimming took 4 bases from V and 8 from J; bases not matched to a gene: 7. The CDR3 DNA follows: TGTGCCAGCAGTGTACAGGGGAACGTGGGGGAGCTGTTTTTT. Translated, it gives CASSVQGNVGELFF.

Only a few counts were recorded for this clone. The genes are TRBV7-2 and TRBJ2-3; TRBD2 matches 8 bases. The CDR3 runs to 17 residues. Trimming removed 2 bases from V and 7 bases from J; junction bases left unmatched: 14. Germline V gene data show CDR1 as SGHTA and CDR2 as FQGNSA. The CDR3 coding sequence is TGTGCCAGCAGCTTATTATCGACGGGGGGGCTAAAACATACGCAGTATTTT. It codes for CASSLLSTGGLKHTQYF.

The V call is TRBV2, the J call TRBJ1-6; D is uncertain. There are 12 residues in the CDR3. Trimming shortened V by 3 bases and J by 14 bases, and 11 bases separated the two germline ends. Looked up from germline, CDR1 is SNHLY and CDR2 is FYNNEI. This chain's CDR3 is CASSEVNRALHF. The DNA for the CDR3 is TGTGCCAGCAGTGAGGTAAATCGCGCCCTCCACTTT. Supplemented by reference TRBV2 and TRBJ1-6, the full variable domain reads EPEVTQTPSHQVTQMGQEVILRCVPISNHLYFYWYRQILGQKVEFLVSFYNNEISEKSEIFDDQFSVERPDGSNFTLKIRSTKLEDSAMYFCASSEVNRALHFGNGTRLTVT.

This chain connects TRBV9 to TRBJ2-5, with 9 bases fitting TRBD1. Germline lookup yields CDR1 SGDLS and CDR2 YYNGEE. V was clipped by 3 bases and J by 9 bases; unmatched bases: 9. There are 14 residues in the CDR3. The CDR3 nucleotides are TGTGCCAGCAGCGAATCGGGACAGGGAATATCCCAGTACTTC. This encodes CASSESGQGISQYF. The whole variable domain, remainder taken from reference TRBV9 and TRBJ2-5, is DSGVTQTPKHLITATGQRVTLRCSPRSGDLSVYWYQQSLDQGLQFLIQYYNGEERAKGNILERFSAQQFPDLHSELNLSSLELGDSALYFCASSESGQGISQYFGPGTRLLVL.

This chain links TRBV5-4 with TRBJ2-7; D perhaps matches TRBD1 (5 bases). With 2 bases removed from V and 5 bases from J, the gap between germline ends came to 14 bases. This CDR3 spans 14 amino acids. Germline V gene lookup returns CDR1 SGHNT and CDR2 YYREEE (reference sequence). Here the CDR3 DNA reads TGTGCCAGCAGCTTTCTAGGGGCGGTCCACGAGCAGTACTTC. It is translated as CASSFLGAVHEQYF.

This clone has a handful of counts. The CDR3 nucleotides read TGCGCCAGCAGCCGGAACAGGGAATTCGGGGAGCTGTTTTTT. Translating it yields CASSRNREFGELFF. V gene TRBV4-3 combines with J gene TRBJ2-2, with a weak D call TRBD1 (6 bases). The germline V gene encodes CDR1 LGHNA and CDR2 YSLEER. CDR3 length: 14 amino acids. Trimming removed 4 bases at V and 7 bases at J, with 13 bases between.

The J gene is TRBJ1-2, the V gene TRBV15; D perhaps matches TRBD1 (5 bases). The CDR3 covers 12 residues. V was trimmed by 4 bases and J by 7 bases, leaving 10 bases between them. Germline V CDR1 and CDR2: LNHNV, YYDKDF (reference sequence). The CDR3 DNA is TGTGCCACCAGCAAGCACGGGGGTGGCTACACCTTC. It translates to CATSKHGGGYTF. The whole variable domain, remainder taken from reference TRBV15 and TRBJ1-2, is DAMVIQNPRYQVTQFGKPVTLSCSQTLNHNVMYWYQQKSSQAPKLLFHYYDKDFNNEADTPDNFQSRRPNTSFCFLDIRSPGLGDTAMYLCATSKHGGGYTFGSGTRLTVV.

CDR3 DNA sequence: TGTGCCAGCAAGGCTTCTGAGGACACCGGGGAGCTGTTTTTT. It encodes CASKASEDTGELFF. The chain uses TRBV3-1 (or the pseudogene TRBV3-2) and TRBJ2-2; no clear D gene. V was cut by 7 bases and J by 3 bases, with 12 bases left in between. CDR3 length: 14 amino acids. Germline V gene data show CDR1 as LGHDT and CDR2 as YNNKEL (reference sequence).